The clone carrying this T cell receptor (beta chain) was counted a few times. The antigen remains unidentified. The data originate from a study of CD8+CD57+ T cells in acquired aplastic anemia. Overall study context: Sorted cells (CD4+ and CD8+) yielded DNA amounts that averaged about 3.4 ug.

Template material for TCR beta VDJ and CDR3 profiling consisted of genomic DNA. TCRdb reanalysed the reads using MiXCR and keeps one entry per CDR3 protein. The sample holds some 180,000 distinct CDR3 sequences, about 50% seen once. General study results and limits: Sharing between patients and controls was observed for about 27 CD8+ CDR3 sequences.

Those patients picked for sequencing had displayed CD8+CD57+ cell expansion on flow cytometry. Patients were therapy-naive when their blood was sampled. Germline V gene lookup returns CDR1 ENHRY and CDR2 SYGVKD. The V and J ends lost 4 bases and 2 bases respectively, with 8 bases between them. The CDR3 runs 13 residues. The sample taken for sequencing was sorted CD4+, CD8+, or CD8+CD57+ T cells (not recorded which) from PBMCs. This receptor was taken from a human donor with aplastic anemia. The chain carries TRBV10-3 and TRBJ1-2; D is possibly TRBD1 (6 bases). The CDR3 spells CAISVDRNYGYTF. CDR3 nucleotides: TGTGCCATCAGTGTTGACAGGAACTATGGCTACACCTTC.